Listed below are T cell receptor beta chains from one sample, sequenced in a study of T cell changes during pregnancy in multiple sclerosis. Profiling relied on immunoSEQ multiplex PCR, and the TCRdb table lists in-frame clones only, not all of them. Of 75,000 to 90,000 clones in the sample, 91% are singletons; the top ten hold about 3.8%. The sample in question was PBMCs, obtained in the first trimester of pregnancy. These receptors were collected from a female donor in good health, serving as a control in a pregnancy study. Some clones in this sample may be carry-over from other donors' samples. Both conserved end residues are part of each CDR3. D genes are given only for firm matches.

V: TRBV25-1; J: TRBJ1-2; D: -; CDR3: CASSSSGTPYGYTF; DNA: TGTGCCAGCAGTTCCTCCGGGACACCCTATGGCTACACCTTC
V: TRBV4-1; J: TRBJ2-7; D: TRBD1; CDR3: CASSQGQGGEFEQYF; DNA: TGCGCCAGCAGCCAGGGACAGGGAGGGGAATTTGAGCAGTACTTC
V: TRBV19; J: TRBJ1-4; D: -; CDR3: CASTSLRGTNEKLFF; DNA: TGTGCCAGTACCTCCTTGAGGGGGACTAATGAAAAACTGTTTTTT
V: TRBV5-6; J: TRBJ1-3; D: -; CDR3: CASRYGVGVFSGNTIYF; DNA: TGTGCCAGCAGATATGGCGTGGGCGTTTTCTCTGGAAACACCATATATTTT
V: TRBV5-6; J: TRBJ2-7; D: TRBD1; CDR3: CASSSGQGGYEQYF; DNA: TGTGCCAGCAGCTCTGGACAGGGGGGCTACGAGCAGTACTTC
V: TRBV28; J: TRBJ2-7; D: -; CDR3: CASSQAGLSYEQYF; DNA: TGTGCCAGCAGTCAGGCCGGCCTCTCCTACGAGCAGTACTTC
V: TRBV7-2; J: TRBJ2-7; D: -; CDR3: CASSSGRDYEQYF; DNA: TGTGCCAGCAGCTCGGGCAGGGACTACGAGCAGTACTTC
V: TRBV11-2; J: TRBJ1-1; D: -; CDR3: CASSLGWGGRNTEAFF; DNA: TGTGCCAGCAGCTTAGGGTGGGGGGGCAGGAACACTGAAGCTTTCTTT
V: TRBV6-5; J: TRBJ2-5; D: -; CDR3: CASSAQGSQETQYF; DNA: TGTGCCAGCAGCGCGCAGGGATCCCAAGAGACCCAGTACTTC
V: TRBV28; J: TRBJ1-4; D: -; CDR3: CASSNGGAANEKLFF; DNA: TGTGCCAGCAGTAACGGCGGGGCGGCTAATGAAAAACTGTTTTTT
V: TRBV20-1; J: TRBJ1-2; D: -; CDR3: CSARGGDGYTF; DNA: TGCAGTGCTAGGGGGGGGGATGGCTACACCTTC
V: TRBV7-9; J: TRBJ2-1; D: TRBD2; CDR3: CASSPGTSGGTSYNEQFF; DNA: TGTGCCAGCAGCCCGGGGACTAGCGGGGGAACCAGCTACAATGAGCAGTTCTTC
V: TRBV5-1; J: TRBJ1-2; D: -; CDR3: CASSLERDTDSYTF; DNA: TGCGCCAGCAGCTTGGAACGGGACACGGATAGCTACACCTTC
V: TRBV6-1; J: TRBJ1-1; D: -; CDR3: CASIQGQNTEAFF; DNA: TGTGCCAGCATACAGGGACAGAACACTGAAGCTTTCTTT
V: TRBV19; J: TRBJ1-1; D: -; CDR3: CASSLSALGGRTEAFF; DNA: TGTGCCAGTAGTTTGAGCGCTCTCGGGGGTCGCACTGAAGCTTTCTTT
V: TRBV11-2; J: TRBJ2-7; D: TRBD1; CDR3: CASSQSPGTGGYEQYF; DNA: TGTGCCAGCAGCCAATCCCCCGGGACAGGGGGGTACGAGCAGTACTTC